A selection of T cell receptor beta chains follows, all from one sample in a study of T-cell memory formation after mild COVID-19. TCRdb re-called the 5' RACE reads with MiXCR, one entry per CDR3 protein. This sample has about 270,000 distinct CDR3 sequences, with roughly a sixth found just once. Sequenced sample: PBMCs or a T cell subset sorted from them (not recorded which). The origin of the receptors is a man in his late teens or twenties who had mild COVID-19 (a few samples of this study predate the infection). Cell type and time point are not known. The CDR3 runs from the conserved cysteine through the conserved F or W. Fields, in order: V gene, CDR3 protein.

v_call: TRBV5-1
cdr3_aa: CASSNDRAWYF

v_call: TRBV5-6
cdr3_aa: CASSFHGFGTEAFF

v_call: TRBV21-1
cdr3_aa: CASSKGPLRDRGNTDTQYF

v_call: TRBV3-1
cdr3_aa: CASSPWSTHTQYF

v_call: TRBV5-1
cdr3_aa: CASHQGGLKDTEAFF

v_call: TRBV14
cdr3_aa: CASSQFTGGLDGYTF

v_call: TRBV7-2
cdr3_aa: CASRLGGGPSTDTQYF

v_call: TRBV5-6
cdr3_aa: CASSQLAGGRDTQYF

v_call: TRBV4-3
cdr3_aa: CASSQGTAYGYTF

v_call: TRBV7-2
cdr3_aa: CACTSGQNEQFF

v_call: TRBV7-2
cdr3_aa: CASSLERTGWNTEAFF

v_call: TRBV5-1
cdr3_aa: CASSVTSGGRGYTF

v_call: TRBV5-1
cdr3_aa: CASSSNRDYGYTF

v_call: TRBV27
cdr3_aa: CASSLTPQASFSIQYF